The T cell receptor beta chain under discussion was sequenced for a study of blood T cell repertoires in COVID-19. In the study overall: The analysed material was cDNA or gDNA that came from T cells, B-cell-depleted T cells, or PBMCs.

The CDR3 runs 15 residues. Trimming took 8 bases from V and 0 from J, leaving 14 bases between them. Germline V gene lookup returns CDR1 MNHEY and CDR2 SVGAGI. The method was immunoSEQ multiplex PCR; TCRdb's version includes in-frame clones alone and lacks a portion of them. The table includes 55,000 to 70,000 clones, roughly 86% detected once. The receptor's source is a man aged 55 to 70 with acute or convalescent COVID-19. The chain is built from TRBV6-5 and TRBJ1-3; maybe TRBD1 (6 bases). The sequenced material came from peripheral blood. This CDR3 is CASSLGAYSGNTIYF. The CDR3 DNA reads TGTGCCAGCTCATTGGGGGCTTACTCTGGAAACACCATATATTTT.